This T cell receptor beta chain originates from a study of T-cell reconstitution after alpha-beta-depleted transplantation in children. Study outcomes and limitations: Recipient T cells and thymic progenitors that survived gave rise to the high TCRbeta diversity observed at day 60 in some patients. After one year, T-cell counts and TCRbeta diversity mostly came from new T cells. As was reported, about two months after transplant, alpha-beta T cells came from several hundred expanded graft clones.

Points on this clonotype: The antigen remains unidentified.

The CDR3 has 14 residues. The V end was cut by 7 bases, the J end by 3 bases, with 16 bases between. CDR1 is LNHDA, CDR2 SQIVND, per germline (reference sequence). Unique molecular identifiers featured in how the TCRbeta library was prepared. One entry per CDR3 protein, called by TCRdb with MiXCR from the PCR reads. The sample has almost 600,000 distinct CDR3 sequences, approximately 30% seen once. The starting material was PBMCs, obtained before TCRalphabeta/CD19-depleted stem cell transplant. The sequence was obtained from a boy younger than two with Wiskott-Aldrich syndrome, due to receive a stem cell transplant. This rearrangement joins TRBV19 to TRBJ2-7, with D perhaps assigned TRBD1 or TRBD2 (5 bases each). The CDR3 is CASKRDPSLYEQYF. The CDR3 DNA reads as TGTGCCAGTAAACGGGACCCTTCTCTCTACGAGCAGTACTTC.